These 24 T cell receptor beta chains share one sample of origin, sequenced in a study of cytomegalovirus exposure and HLA in healthy donors. Repertoires were generated with immunoSEQ multiplex PCR, while TCRdb's copy carries only in-frame clones and drops some. Altogether under 200,000 clones are present, more than 80% being singletons, with the ten largest covering around 3.1%. Sequencing used PBMCs. Every receptor here comes from a woman aged 18 to 35 in good health and CMV-seropositive.

V gene TRBV28 combines with J gene TRBJ2-1; 9 bases fit TRBD2. With V trimmed by 2 bases and J by 3 bases, 2 bases remained unmatched. Germline V gene lookup returns CDR1 MDHEN and CDR2 SYDVKM. The CDR3 consists of 15 residues. CDR3 region: CASSLPSGDYNEQFF. The DNA of the CDR3 is TGTGCCAGCAGTTTACCTAGCGGGGACTACAATGAGCAGTTCTTC.

CDR3 region: CASSLRNSPLHF. CDR3 coding DNA: TGTGCCAGCTCGCTCAGAAATTCACCCCTCCACTTT. This chain joins TRBV18 and TRBJ1-6; D gene uncertain. V lost 6 bases, J lost 7 bases, and 7 bases lay in between. Germline V gene data show CDR1 as KGHSH and CDR2 as LQKENI. This CDR3 has 12 amino acids.

The rearrangement joins TRBV5-1 to TRBJ2-5; D gene unclear. The CDR3 spans 14 residues. The germline CDR1 and CDR2 sequences are SGHRS and YFSETQ. V lost 4 bases and J 0 bases, leaving 10 bases between the germline ends. For the CDR3, the DNA is TGCGCCAGCAGCGCCCGGGTCAACCAAGAGACCCAGTACTTC. This gives the protein CASSARVNQETQYF.

This chain links TRBV9 with TRBJ1-1; possible D gene TRBD1, 5 bases. Looked up from germline, CDR1 is SGDLS and CDR2 is YYNGEE. There are 18 residues in the CDR3. The germline V and J ends were trimmed by 4 bases and 0 bases, with 22 bases remaining between them. CDR3 protein: CASSPHWGTGFMNTEAFF. CDR3 DNA sequence: TGTGCCAGCAGCCCCCACTGGGGAACAGGATTCATGAACACTGAAGCTTTCTTT.

This chain joins TRBV15 and TRBJ1-1; TRBD1 aligns across 7 bases. This CDR3 is built from 13 residues. V was pared by 0 bases and J by 7 bases, with 2 bases of the junction left unmatched. CDR1 and CDR2 from the germline V gene are LNHNV and YYDKDF (reference sequence). The DNA for the CDR3 is TGTGCCACCAGCAGAGATGGGACAGTTGAAGCTTTCTTT. Translating gives CATSRDGTVEAFF.

This clone showed up just once. V usage is TRBV28 and J usage is TRBJ1-2; no clear D gene. Germline-derived CDR1 and CDR2 are MDHEN and SYDVKM. The germline V and J ends were trimmed by 6 bases and 4 bases, with 18 bases remaining between them. This CDR3 spans 15 amino acids. CDR3 loop: CASSPSTGSAYGYTF. CDR3 coding DNA: TGTGCCAGCAGCCCCTCGACCGGGTCGGCCTATGGCTACACCTTC.

The chain combines TRBV7-9 with TRBJ2-7, with D maybe TRBD2 (6 bases). The CDR3 extends over 12 amino acids. Trimming cost V 1 base and J 7 bases, with 8 bases left between them. Germline V lookup: CDR1 SEHNR, CDR2 FQNEAQ (reference sequence). The CDR3 nucleotides read TGTGCCAGCAGCTTAGGCGGGATAGAGCAGTACTTC. This codes for CASSLGGIEQYF.

Written as DNA, the CDR3 is TGTGCCAGCTCACTTCGCTCGACTAGCGGGAGACACAATGAGCAGTTCTTC. As protein: CASSLRSTSGRHNEQFF. The rearrangement joins TRBV18 to TRBJ2-1; 12 nucleotides align to TRBD2. V trimming: 4 bases; J trimming: 5 bases; junction bases outside the gene matches: 9. CDR3 length: 17 amino acids. Germline V gives CDR1 KGHSH, CDR2 LQKENI.

V usage is TRBV7-8 and J usage is TRBJ1-4, with D perhaps matching TRBD1 (6 bases). The CDR3 spans 14 residues. CDR1 and CDR2 (germline): SGHVS, FQNEAQ. The V end was cut by 0 bases, the J end by 10 bases, with 12 bases between. CDR3 sequence reads: CASSLAPRGRKLFF. CDR3 nucleotides: TGTGCCAGCAGCTTAGCCCCCAGGGGACGAAAACTGTTTTTT.

V and J are TRBV28 and TRBJ1-3, with TRBD1 as a possible D gene (5 bases). The CDR3 loop spans 14 amino acids. Germline CDR1 and CDR2: MDHEN and SYDVKM. V lost 10 bases to trimming and J lost 2 bases, with 15 bases between them. CDR3 sequence: CATETQQAGNTIYF. The DNA of the CDR3 is TGTGCCACCGAAACCCAACAGGCTGGAAACACCATATATTTT.

This clone came up a few times. The rearrangement uses TRBV7-9 and TRBJ1-2, with 8 nucleotides matching TRBD1. This CDR3 has 15 residues. V shed 1 base, J shed 4 bases, and the junction held 5 bases outside the gene matches. Germline V CDR1 and CDR2: SEHNR, FQNEAQ (reference sequence). The CDR3 loop is CASSLVDRASYGYTF. In DNA, the CDR3 is TGTGCCAGCAGCTTAGTGGACAGGGCTAGCTATGGCTACACCTTC.

The rearrangement uses TRBV9 and TRBJ1-1; the match to TRBD1 covers 12 bases. V shed 4 bases, J shed 5 bases, and the junction held 9 bases outside the gene matches. Looked up from germline, CDR1 is SGDLS and CDR2 is YYNGEE. This CDR3 has 16 amino acids. The CDR3: CASSQRDRGRGTEAFF. DNA for the CDR3: TGTGCCAGCAGCCAACGGGACAGGGGGCGAGGAACTGAAGCTTTCTTT. The full variable domain, with the rest looked up from reference TRBV9 and TRBJ1-1, is DSGVTQTPKHLITATGQRVTLRCSPRSGDLSVYWYQQSLDQGLQFLIQYYNGEERAKGNILERFSAQQFPDLHSELNLSSLELGDSALYFCASSQRDRGRGTEAFFGQGTRLTVV.

The chain uses TRBV5-1 and TRBJ1-4, with D perhaps matching TRBD1 (6 bases). V gave up 1 base and J gave up 8 bases, with 12 bases separating them. The germline V gene encodes CDR1 SGHRS and CDR2 YFSETQ. The CDR3 contains 14 residues. The CDR3 protein is CASSLTGREEKLFF. In DNA form, the CDR3 reads TGCGCCAGCAGCTTGACAGGGAGGGAGGAAAAACTGTTTTTT.

The chain employs TRBV9 and TRBJ2-7; possible D gene TRBD1, 6 bases. The CDR3 covers 14 residues. The germline gives CDR1 SGDLS, CDR2 YYNGEE. Trimming took off 3 bases at V and 0 bases at J, with 10 bases between the two ends. CDR3 sequence: CASSDRDNSYEQYF. The DNA for the CDR3 is TGTGCCAGCAGCGACCGGGACAACTCCTACGAGCAGTACTTC.

The chain couples TRBV6-4 to TRBJ1-3, with D possibly matching TRBD1 (6 bases). This CDR3 spans 16 amino acids. V dropped 5 bases and J dropped 0 bases, with 14 bases sitting between them. CDR1 is MRHNA, CDR2 SNTAGT, per germline. The CDR3 spells CASSPGGQGSGNTIYF. The DNA of the CDR3 is TGTGCCAGCAGTCCCGGGGGGCAGGGCTCTGGAAACACCATATATTTT.

V usage is TRBV5-4 and J usage is TRBJ1-1; D is unresolved. Germline V lookup: CDR1 SGHNT, CDR2 YYREEE (reference sequence). V was clipped by 1 base and J by 0 bases, with 4 bases between them. The CDR3 sequence is 13 residues long. The CDR3 spells CASSLIMNTEAFF. The CDR3 region has the DNA TGTGCCAGCAGCTTGATCATGAACACTGAAGCTTTCTTT. The full variable domain, rest sourced from reference TRBV5-4 and TRBJ1-1, is ETGVTQSPTHLIKTRGQQVTLRCSSQSGHNTVSWYQQALGQGPQFIFQYYREEENGRGNFPPRFSGLQFPNYSSELNVNALELDDSALYLCASSLIMNTEAFFGQGTRLTVV.

This chain connects TRBV27 to TRBJ2-7; 10 nucleotides agree with TRBD2. Trimming took 4 bases from V and 3 from J; bases not matched to a gene: 3. CDR1 and CDR2 (germline): MNHEY, SMNVEV (reference sequence). This CDR3 has 14 amino acids. The CDR3 is CASSSGTSDYEQYF. Written as DNA, the CDR3 is TGTGCCAGCAGTTCCGGGACTAGCGACTACGAGCAGTACTTC.

CDR3 sequence: CASSEAVVGDLTDTQYF. CDR3 nucleotide sequence: TGTGCCAGCAGTGAAGCGGTGGTAGGGGATTTGACAGATACGCAGTATTTT. V usage is TRBV6-1 and J usage is TRBJ2-3, with D possibly matching TRBD1 (5 bases). The V gene's germline CDR1 is MNHNS and CDR2 SASEGT. CDR3 size: 17 residues. V lost 0 bases and J 3 bases, leaving 16 bases between the germline ends.

V is TRBV6-1 and J is TRBJ1-2; the match to TRBD1 covers 9 bases. The CDR3 has 14 residues. Germline V gene lookup returns CDR1 MNHNS and CDR2 SASEGT. With 3 bases clipped from V and 5 bases from J, the junction kept 4 bases outside the gene matches. CDR3 DNA sequence: TGTGCCAGCAGTGAGGGGACAGGGAGGTATGGCTACACCTTC. Its protein product is CASSEGTGRYGYTF.

This clone was picked up one time. The gene calls are TRBV27 and TRBJ2-2; D possibly corresponds to TRBD2 (5 bases). CDR3 length equals 11 residues. CDR1 and CDR2 from the germline V gene are MNHEY and SMNVEV (reference sequence). The V and J ends lost 7 bases and 6 bases respectively, with 6 bases between them. CDR3 nucleotide sequence: TGTGCCAGCAAGGGAGCCGGGGAGCTGTTTTTT. Its protein product is CASKGAGELFF.

This rearrangement joins TRBV11-2 to TRBJ1-1; the D is unclear. The V and J ends lost 5 bases and 1 base respectively, with 14 bases between them. This CDR3 has 15 residues. The germline V gene has CDR1 SGHAT and CDR2 FQNNGV. In DNA form, the CDR3 reads TGTGCCAGCAGCGCCCATGGAGGGCGGAACACTGAAGCTTTCTTT. This gives the protein CASSAHGGRNTEAFF. Combining the CDR3 with reference TRBV11-2 and TRBJ1-1 gives the whole variable domain EAGVAQSPRYKIIEKRQSVAFWCNPISGHATLYWYQQILGQGPKLLIQFQNNGVVDDSQLPKDRFSAERLKGVDSTLKIQPAKLEDSAVYLCASSAHGGRNTEAFFGQGTRLTVV.

CDR3 protein: CASSKSTVQNTEAFF. The CDR3 nucleotides read TGTGCCAGCAGTAAGTCGACAGTTCAGAACACTGAAGCTTTCTTT. The V gene is TRBV27, the J gene TRBJ1-1; the D gene is possibly TRBD1 (5 bases). V shed 5 bases and J shed 1 base, with 14 bases lying between them. Germline CDR1 and CDR2: MNHEY and SMNVEV (reference sequence). The CDR3 is 15 residues long.

The chain couples TRBV19 to TRBJ2-1; 10 positions match TRBD2. The CDR3 extends over 17 amino acids. Trimming removed 6 bases from V and 2 bases from J; junction bases left unmatched: 10. Germline CDR1 is LNHDA and CDR2 is SQIVND (reference sequence). The CDR3 loop is CASSRPLSGGPYNEQFF. CDR3 DNA sequence: TGTGCCAGTAGCCGACCCCTTAGCGGGGGGCCCTACAATGAGCAGTTCTTC. Full variable domain (rest looked up from reference TRBV19 and TRBJ2-1): DGGITQSPKYLFRKEGQNVTLSCEQNLNHDAMYWYRQDPGQGLRLIYYSQIVNDFQKGDIAEGYSVSREKKESFPLTVTSAQKNPTAFYLCASSRPLSGGPYNEQFFGPGTRLTVL.

The chain is built from TRBV15 and TRBJ2-1; unclear D gene. Trimming removed 5 bases at V and 5 bases at J, with 13 bases between. Per the germline V gene, CDR1 is LNHNV and CDR2 is YYDKDF (reference sequence). CDR3 size: 14 residues. CDR3 protein: CATSLTRVNNEQFF. CDR3 nucleotide sequence: TGTGCCACCAGCCTAACTCGGGTCAACAATGAGCAGTTCTTC. Full variable domain (remainder filled in from reference TRBV15 and TRBJ2-1): DAMVIQNPRYQVTQFGKPVTLSCSQTLNHNVMYWYQQKSSQAPKLLFHYYDKDFNNEADTPDNFQSRRPNTSFCFLDIRSPGLGDTAMYLCATSLTRVNNEQFFGPGTRLTVL.